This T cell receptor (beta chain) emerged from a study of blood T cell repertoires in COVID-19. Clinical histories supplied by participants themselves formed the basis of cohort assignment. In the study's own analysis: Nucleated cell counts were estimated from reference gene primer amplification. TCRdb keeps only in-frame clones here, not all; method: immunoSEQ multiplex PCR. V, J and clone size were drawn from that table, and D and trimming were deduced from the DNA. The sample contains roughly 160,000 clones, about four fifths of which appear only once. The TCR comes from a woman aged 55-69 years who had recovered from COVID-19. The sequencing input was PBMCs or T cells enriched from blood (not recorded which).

The CDR3 spells CASSFGTGNDQPQHF. DNA for the CDR3: TGTGCCAGCAGCTTCGGGACAGGGAACGATCAGCCCCAGCATTTT. J is TRBJ1-5 and V is TRBV5-4; the match to TRBD1 covers 9 bases. CDR1 and CDR2 from the germline V gene are SGHNT and YYREEE (reference sequence). CDR3 size: 15 residues. With 2 bases clipped from V and 5 bases from J, the junction kept 5 bases outside the gene matches.